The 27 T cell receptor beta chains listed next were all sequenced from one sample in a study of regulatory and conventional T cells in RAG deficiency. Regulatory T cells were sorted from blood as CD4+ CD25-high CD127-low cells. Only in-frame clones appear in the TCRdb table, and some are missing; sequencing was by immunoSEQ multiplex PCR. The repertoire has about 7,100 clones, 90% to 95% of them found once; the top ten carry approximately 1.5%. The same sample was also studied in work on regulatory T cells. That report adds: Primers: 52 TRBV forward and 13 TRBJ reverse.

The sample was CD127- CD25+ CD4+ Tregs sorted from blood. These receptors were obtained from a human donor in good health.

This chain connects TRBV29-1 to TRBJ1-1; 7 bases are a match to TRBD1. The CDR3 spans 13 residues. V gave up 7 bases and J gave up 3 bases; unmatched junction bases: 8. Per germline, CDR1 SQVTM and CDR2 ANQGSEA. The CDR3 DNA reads TGCAGCGCAGGCCACAGGGGCGACACTGAAGCTTTCTTT. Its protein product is CSAGHRGDTEAFF.

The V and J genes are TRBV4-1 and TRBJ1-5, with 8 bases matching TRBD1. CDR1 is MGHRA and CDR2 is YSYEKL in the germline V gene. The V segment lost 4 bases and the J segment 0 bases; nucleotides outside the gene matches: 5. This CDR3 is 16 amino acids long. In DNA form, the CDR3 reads TGCGCCAGCAGCCCGGACAGGGCTTATAGCAATCAGCCCCAGCATTTT. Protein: CASSPDRAYSNQPQHF.

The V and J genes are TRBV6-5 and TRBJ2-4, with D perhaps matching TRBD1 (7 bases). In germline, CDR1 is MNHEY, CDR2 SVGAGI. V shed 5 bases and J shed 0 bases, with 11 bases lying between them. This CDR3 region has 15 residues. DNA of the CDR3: TGTGCCAGCAGTCGACAGGGACTAGCCAAAAACATTCAGTACTTC. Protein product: CASSRQGLAKNIQYF.

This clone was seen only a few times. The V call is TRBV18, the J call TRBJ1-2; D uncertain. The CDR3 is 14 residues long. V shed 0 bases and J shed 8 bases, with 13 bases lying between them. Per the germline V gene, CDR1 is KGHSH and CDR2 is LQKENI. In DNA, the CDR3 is TGTGCCAGCTCACCACCGAACAGATCTATCGGCTACACCTTC. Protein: CASSPPNRSIGYTF.

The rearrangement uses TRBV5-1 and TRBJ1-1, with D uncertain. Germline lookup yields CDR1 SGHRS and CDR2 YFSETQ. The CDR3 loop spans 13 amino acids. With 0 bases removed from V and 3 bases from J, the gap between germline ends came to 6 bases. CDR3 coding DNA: TGCGCCAGCAGCTTGGACCGGGACACTGAAGCTTTCTTT. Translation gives CASSLDRDTEAFF.

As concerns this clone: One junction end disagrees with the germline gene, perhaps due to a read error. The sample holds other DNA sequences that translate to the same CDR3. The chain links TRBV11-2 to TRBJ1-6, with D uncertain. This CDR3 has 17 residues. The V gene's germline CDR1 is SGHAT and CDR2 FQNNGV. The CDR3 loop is CASSRRSGTIYNSPLHF. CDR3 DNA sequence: TGTGCCAGCAGCCGCCGGAGCGGTACTATCTATAATTCCCCCCTCCACTTT.

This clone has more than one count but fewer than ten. In DNA form, the CDR3 reads TGTGCCAGCAGGTCCAGGGTATCCGGAAACACCATATATTTT. Translation: CASRSRVSGNTIYF. This chain uses TRBV6-1 with TRBJ1-3; tentative D call: TRBD1 (5 bases). The CDR3 covers 14 residues. V shed 6 bases and J shed 4 bases, with 13 bases lying between them. Germline CDR1 MNHNS, CDR2 SASEGT.

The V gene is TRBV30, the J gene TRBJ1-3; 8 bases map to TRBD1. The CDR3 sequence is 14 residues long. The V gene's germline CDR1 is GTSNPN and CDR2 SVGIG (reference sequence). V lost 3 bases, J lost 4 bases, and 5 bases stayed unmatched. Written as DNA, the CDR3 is TGTGCCTGGAGCGACAGGGGAACAGGAAACACCATATATTTT. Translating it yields CAWSDRGTGNTIYF.

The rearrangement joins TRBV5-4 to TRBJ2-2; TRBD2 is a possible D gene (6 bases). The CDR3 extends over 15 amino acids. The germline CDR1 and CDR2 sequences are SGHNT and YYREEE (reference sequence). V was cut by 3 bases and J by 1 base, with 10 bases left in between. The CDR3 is CASSWDWGNTGELFF. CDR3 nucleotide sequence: TGTGCCAGCAGCTGGGACTGGGGGAACACCGGGGAGCTGTTTTTT.

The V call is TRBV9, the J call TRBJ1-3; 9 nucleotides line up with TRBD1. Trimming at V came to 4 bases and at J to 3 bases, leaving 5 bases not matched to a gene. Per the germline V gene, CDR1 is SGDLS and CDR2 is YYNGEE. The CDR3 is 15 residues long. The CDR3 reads CASSPRTGDGNTIYF. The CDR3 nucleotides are TGTGCCAGCAGCCCCCGGACAGGGGATGGAAACACCATATATTTT.

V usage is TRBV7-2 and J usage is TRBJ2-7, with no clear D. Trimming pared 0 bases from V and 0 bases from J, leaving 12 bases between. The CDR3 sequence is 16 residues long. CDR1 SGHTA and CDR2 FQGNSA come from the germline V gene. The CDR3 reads CASSLARSWNSYEQYF. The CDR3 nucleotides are TGTGCCAGCAGCTTAGCGCGGAGCTGGAACTCCTACGAGCAGTACTTC.

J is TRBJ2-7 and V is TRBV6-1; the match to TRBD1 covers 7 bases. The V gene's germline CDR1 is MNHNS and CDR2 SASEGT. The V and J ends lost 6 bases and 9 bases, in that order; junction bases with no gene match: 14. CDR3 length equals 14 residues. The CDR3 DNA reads TGTGCCAGCAGCTACGGGACAGTGGGACGGGGGCAGTACTTC. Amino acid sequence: CASSYGTVGRGQYF.

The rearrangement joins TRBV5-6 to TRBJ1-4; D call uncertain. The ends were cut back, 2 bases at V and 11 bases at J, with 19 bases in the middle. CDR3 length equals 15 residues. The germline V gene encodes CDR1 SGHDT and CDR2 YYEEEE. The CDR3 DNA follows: TGTGCCAGCAGCTTTGGGCCAGAGAATGGCCGGAAACTGTTTTTT. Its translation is CASSFGPENGRKLFF. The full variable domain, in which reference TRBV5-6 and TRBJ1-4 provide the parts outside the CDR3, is DAGVTQSPTHLIKTRGQQVTLRCSPKSGHDTVSWYQQALGQGPQFIFQYYEEEERQRGNFPDRFSGHQFPNYSSELNVNALLLGDSALYLCASSFGPENGRKLFFGSGTQLSVL.

CDR3 in amino acids: CASSRTGVDTQYF. As DNA, the CDR3 is TGTGCCAGCAGCAGGACAGGGGTAGATACGCAGTATTTT. The chain employs TRBV27 and TRBJ2-3, with TRBD1 identical over 9 bases. The germline CDR1 and CDR2 sequences are MNHEY and SMNVEV (reference sequence). The V segment lost 6 bases and the J segment 5 bases; nucleotides outside the gene matches: 3. The CDR3 runs to 13 residues.

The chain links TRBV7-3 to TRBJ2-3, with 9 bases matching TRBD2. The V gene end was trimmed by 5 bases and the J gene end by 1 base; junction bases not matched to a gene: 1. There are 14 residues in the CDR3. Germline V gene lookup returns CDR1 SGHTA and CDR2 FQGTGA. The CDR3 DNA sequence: TGTGCCAGCAGCAAGCGGGGGGGCACAGATACGCAGTATTTT. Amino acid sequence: CASSKRGGTDTQYF. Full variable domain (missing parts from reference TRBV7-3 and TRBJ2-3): GAGVSQTPSNKVTEKGKYVELRCDPISGHTALYWYRQSLGQGPEFLIYFQGTGAADDSGLPNDRFFAVRPEGSVSTLKIQRTERGDSAVYLCASSKRGGTDTQYFGPGTRLTVL.

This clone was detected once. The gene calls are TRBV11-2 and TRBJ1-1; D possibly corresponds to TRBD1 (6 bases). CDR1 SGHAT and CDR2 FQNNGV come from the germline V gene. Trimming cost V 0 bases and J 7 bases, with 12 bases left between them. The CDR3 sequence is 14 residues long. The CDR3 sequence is CASSLEGPRGEAFF. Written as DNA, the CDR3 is TGTGCCAGCAGCTTAGAGGGCCCCAGGGGTGAAGCTTTCTTT.

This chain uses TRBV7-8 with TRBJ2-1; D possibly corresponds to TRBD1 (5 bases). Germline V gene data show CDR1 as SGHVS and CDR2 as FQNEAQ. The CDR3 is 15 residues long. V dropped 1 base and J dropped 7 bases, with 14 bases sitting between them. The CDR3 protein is CASSLGRVVGNEQFF. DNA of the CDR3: TGTGCCAGCAGCTTAGGCAGGGTGGTTGGAAATGAGCAGTTCTTC.

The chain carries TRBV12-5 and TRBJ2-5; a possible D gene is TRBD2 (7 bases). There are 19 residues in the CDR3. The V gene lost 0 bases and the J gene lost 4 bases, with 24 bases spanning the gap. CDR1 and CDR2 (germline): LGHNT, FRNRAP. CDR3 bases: TGTGCTAGTGGTTTGGTACTAGTCCCTATGGGAGGGGGAGCAGAGACCCAGTACTTC. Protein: CASGLVLVPMGGGAETQYF.

The chain's CDR3 is CASSLGRGNQPQHF. The CDR3 nucleotides read TGTGCCAGCAGCTTGGGAAGGGGTAATCAGCCCCAGCATTTT. The chain combines TRBV5-5 with TRBJ1-5, with a tentative D call TRBD1 (5 bases). CDR3 length: 14 residues. Germline CDR1 reads SGHKS; CDR2 reads YYEKEE (reference sequence). V was shortened by 0 bases and J by 4 bases, with 8 bases between the two germline ends.

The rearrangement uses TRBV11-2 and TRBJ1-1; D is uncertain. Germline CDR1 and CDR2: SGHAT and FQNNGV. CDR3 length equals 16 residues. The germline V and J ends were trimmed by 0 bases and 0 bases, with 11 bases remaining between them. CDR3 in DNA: TGTGCCAGCAGCTTAGACGGTTATACGATGAACACTGAAGCTTTCTTT. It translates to CASSLDGYTMNTEAFF.

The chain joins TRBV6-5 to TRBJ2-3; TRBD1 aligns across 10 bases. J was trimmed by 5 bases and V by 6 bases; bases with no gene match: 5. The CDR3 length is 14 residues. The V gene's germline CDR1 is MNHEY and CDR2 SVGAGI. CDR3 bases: TGTGCCAGCAGCCCCGACAGGGGGCAAGATACGCAGTATTTT. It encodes CASSPDRGQDTQYF.

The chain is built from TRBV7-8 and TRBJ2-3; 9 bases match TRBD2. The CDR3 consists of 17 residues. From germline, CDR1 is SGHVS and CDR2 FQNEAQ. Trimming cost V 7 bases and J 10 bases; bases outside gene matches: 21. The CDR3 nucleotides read TGTGCCAGCACCTTTCAGATCGGGACTAGCAGGGCGGGATCGCAGTATTTT. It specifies CASTFQIGTSRAGSQYF. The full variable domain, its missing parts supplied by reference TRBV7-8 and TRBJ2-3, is GAGVSQSPRYKVAKRGQDVALRCDPISGHVSLFWYQQALGQGPEFLTYFQNEAQLDKSGLPSDRFFAERPEGSVSTLKIQRTQQEDSAVYLCASTFQIGTSRAGSQYFGPGTRLTVL.

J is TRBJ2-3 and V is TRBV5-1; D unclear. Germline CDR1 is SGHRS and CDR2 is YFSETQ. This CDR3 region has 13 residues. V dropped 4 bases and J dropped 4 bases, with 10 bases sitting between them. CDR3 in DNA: TGCGCCAGCAGCCTGTCTATGCCAGATACGCAGTATTTT. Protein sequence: CASSLSMPDTQYF.

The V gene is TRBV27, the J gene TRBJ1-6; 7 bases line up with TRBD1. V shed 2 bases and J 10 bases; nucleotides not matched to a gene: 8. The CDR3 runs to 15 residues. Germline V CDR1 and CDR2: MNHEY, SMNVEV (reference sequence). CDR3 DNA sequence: TGTGCCAGCAGTTTACGGGACAGACTATTATCACCCCTCCACTTT. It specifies CASSLRDRLLSPLHF.

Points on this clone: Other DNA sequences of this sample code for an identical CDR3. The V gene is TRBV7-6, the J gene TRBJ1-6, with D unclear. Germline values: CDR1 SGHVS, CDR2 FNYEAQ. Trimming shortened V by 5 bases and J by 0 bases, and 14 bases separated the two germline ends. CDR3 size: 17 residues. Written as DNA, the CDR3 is TGTGCCAGCAGCCCAGGCGGCGGGGTCTCCTATAATTCACCCCTCCACTTT. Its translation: CASSPGGGVSYNSPLHF.

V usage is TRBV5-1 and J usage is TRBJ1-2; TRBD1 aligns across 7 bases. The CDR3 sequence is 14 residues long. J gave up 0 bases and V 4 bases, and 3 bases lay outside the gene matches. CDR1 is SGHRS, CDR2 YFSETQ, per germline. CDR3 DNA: TGCGCCAGCAGCCGGGACAGAGCTAACTATGGCTACACCTTC. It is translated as CASSRDRANYGYTF.

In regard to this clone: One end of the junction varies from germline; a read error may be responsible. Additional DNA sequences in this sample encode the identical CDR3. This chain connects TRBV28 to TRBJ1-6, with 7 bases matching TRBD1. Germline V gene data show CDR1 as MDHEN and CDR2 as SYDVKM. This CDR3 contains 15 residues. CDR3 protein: CASSEGTVYNSPLHF. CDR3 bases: TGTGCCAGCAGTGAGGGGACAGTCTATAATTCCCCCCTCCACTTT.